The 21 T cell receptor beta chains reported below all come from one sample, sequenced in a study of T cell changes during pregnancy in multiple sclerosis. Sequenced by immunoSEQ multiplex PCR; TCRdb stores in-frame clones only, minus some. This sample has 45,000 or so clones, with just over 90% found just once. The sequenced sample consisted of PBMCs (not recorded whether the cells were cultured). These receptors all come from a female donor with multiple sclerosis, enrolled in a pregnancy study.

This CDR3 reads CAWNHNGANEKLFF. The CDR3 DNA reads TGTGCCTGGAACCACAACGGGGCGAATGAAAAACTGTTTTTT. This chain links TRBV30 with TRBJ1-4, with D perhaps TRBD1 (5 bases). Germline V gene data show CDR1 as GTSNPN and CDR2 as SVGIG (reference sequence). V was pared by 4 bases and J by 5 bases, with 14 bases between. The CDR3 extends over 14 amino acids.

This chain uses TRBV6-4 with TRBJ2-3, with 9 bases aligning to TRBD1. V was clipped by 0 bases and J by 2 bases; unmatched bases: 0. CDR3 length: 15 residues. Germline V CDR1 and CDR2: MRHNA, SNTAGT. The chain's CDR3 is CASSDSQGATDTQYF. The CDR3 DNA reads TGTGCCAGCAGTGACTCACAGGGGGCCACAGATACGCAGTATTTT.

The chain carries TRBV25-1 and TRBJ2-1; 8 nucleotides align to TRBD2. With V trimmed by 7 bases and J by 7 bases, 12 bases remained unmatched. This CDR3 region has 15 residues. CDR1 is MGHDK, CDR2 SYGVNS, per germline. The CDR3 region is CASNRPGGPGNEQFF. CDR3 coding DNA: TGTGCCAGCAATCGTCCGGGAGGGCCAGGGAATGAGCAGTTCTTC.

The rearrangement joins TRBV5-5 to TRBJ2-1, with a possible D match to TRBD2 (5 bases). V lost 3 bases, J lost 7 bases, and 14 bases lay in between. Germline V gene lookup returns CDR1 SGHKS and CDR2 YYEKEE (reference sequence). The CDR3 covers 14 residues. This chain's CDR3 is CASSYGQSGNEQFF. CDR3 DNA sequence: TGTGCCAGCAGCTATGGCCAATCGGGGAATGAGCAGTTCTTC.

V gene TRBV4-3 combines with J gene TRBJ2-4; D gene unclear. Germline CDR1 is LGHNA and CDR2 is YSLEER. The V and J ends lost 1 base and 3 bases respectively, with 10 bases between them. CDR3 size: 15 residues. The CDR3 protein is CASSQVVGSKNIQYF. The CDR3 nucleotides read TGCGCCAGCAGCCAAGTCGTCGGTAGCAAAAACATTCAGTACTTC.

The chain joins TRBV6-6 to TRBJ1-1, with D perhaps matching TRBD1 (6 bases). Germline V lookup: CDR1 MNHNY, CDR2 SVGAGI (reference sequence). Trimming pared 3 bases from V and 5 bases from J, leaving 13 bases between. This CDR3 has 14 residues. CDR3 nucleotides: TGTGCCAGCAGTTATGGGGGGCTTGGAACTGAAGCTTTCTTT. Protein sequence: CASSYGGLGTEAFF.

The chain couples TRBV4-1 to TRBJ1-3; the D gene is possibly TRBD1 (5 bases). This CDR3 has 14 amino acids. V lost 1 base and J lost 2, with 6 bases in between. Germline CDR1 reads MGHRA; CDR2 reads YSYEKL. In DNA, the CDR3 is TGCGCCAGCAGCCAAGGCAGGGCTGGAAACACCATATATTTT. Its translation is CASSQGRAGNTIYF.

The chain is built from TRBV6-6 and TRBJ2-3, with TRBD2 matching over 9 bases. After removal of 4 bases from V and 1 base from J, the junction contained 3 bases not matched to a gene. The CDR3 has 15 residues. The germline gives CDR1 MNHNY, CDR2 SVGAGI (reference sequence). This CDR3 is CASSWLAGGTDTQYF. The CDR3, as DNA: TGTGCCAGCAGTTGGTTAGCGGGGGGCACAGATACGCAGTATTTT.

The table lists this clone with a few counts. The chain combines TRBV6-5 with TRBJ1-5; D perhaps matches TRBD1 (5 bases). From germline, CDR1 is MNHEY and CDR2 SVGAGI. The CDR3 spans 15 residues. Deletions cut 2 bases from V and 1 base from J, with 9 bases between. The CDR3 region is CASSYDGGSNQPQHF. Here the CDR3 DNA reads TGTGCCAGCAGTTACGACGGGGGGAGCAATCAGCCCCAGCATTTT.

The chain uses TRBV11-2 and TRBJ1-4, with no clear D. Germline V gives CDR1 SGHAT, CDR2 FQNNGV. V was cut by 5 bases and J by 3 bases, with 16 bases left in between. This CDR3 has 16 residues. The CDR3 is CASSGANSPPNEKLFF. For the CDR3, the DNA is TGTGCCAGCAGCGGAGCCAACAGTCCCCCTAATGAAAAACTGTTTTTT.

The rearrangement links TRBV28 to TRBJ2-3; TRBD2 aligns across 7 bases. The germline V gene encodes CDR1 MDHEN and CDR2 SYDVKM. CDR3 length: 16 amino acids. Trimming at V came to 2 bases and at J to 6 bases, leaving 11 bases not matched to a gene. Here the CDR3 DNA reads TGTGCCAGCAGTTTAGATTTGGCGGGAGCCGCGGATACGCAGTATTTT. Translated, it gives CASSLDLAGAADTQYF.

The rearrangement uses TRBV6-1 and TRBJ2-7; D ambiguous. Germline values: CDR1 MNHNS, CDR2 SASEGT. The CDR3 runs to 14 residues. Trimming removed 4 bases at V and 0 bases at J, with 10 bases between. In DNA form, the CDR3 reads TGTGCCAGCAGTGGCGAAACTTTCTCCTACGAGCAGTACTTC. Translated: CASSGETFSYEQYF.

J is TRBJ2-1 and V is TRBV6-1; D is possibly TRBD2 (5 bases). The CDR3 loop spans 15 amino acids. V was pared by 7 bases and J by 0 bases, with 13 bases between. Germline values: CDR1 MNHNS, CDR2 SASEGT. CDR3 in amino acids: CASNAPGSSYNEQFF. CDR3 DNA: TGTGCCAGCAATGCTCCGGGAAGCTCCTACAATGAGCAGTTCTTC.

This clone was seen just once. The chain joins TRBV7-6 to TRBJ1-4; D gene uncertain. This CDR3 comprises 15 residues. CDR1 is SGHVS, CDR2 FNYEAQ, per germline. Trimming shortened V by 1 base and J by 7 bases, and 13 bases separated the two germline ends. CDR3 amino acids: CASSLEQGSGEKLFF. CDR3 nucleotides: TGTGCCAGCAGCTTAGAACAAGGCTCTGGTGAAAAACTGTTTTTT.

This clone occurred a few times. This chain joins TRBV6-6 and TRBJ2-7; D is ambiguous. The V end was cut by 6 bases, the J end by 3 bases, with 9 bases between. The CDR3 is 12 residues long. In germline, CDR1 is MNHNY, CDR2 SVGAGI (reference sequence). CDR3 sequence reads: CASSNTDYEQYF. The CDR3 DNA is TGTGCCAGCAGCAATACAGACTACGAGCAGTACTTC.

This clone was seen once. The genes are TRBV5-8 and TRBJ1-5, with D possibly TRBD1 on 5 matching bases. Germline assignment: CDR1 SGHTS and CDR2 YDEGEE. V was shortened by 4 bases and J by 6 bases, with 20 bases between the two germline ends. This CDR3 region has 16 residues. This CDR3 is CASSHLFRRVPQPQHF. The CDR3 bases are TGTGCCAGCAGCCACTTATTTCGCAGGGTCCCTCAGCCCCAGCATTTT. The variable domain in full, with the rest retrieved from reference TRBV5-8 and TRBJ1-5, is EAGVTQSPTHLIKTRGQQATLRCSPISGHTSVYWYQQALGLGLQFLLWYDEGEERNRGNFPPRFSGRQFPNYSSELNVNALELEDSALYLCASSHLFRRVPQPQHFGDGTRLSIL.

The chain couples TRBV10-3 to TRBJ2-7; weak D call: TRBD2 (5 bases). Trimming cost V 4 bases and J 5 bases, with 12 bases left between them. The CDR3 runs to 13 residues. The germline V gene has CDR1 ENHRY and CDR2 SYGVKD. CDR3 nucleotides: TGTGCCATCAGTGGGGTCGTGGGAGACGAGCAGTACTTC. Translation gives CAISGVVGDEQYF.

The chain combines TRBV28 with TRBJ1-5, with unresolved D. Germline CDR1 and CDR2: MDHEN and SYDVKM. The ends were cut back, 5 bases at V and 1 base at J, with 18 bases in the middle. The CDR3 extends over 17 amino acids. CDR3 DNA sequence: TGTGCCAGCAGTCCCACCCCCCAAGTTAGGAGCAATCAGCCCCAGCATTTT. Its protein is CASSPTPQVRSNQPQHF. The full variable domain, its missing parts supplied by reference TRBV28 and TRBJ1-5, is DVKVTQSSRYLVKRTGEKVFLECVQDMDHENMFWYRQDPGLGLRLIYFSYDVKMKEKGDIPEGYSVSREKKERFSLILESASTNQTSMYLCASSPTPQVRSNQPQHFGDGTRLSIL.

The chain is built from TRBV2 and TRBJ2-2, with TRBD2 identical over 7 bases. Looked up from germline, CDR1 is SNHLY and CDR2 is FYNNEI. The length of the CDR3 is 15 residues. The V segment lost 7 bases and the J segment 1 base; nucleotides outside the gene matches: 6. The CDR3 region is CASKEVAGNTGELFF. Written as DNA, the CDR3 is TGTGCCAGCAAAGAAGTAGCGGGGAACACCGGGGAGCTGTTTTTT.

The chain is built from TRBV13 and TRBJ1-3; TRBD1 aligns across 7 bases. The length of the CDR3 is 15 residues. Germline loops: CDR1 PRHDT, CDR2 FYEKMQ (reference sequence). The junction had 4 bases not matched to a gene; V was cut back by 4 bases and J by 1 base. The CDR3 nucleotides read TGTGCCAGCAGCTCGACAGGGCTGTCTGGAAACACCATATATTTT. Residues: CASSSTGLSGNTIYF.

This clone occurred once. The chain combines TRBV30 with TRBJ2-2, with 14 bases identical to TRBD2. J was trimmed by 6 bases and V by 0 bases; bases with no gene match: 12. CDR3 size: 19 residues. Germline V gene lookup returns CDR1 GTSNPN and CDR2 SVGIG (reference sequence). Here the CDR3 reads CAWSVLGTSGRVLPGELFF. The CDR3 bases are TGTGCCTGGAGTGTCCTAGGGACTAGCGGGAGAGTGCTCCCCGGGGAGCTGTTTTTT.